This T cell receptor (beta chain) was observed in a study of beta chain features in type 1 diabetes. Across the study: Regarding age, gender and cell yields, patients proved similar to healthy donors.

V gave up 3 bases and J gave up 5 bases, with 11 bases separating them. The germline CDR1 and CDR2 sequences are SGHRS and YFSETQ. This CDR3 spans 13 amino acids. Study results and limitations: It was not settled here whether HLA type affects TCRB rearrangement. Cells expressing TCR highly could be over-represented by cDNA sequencing.

This clone was counted a few times. Its specificity is not known. TCRB transcripts that were expressed got sequenced, as all of the isolated RNA had been reverse transcribed. Sequenced by immunoSEQ multiplex PCR; TCRdb stores in-frame clones only, minus some. The sample has 450,000 to 600,000 clones, over 25% seen once; the top ten hold 0.05% to 0.07%. The V call is TRBV5-1, the J call TRBJ2-5; D is unclear. Sequencing was performed on naive CD4+ T cells from blood. The receptor's source is a man aged 18 to 29 in good health. The CDR3, as DNA: TGCGCCAGCAGCTCCGGGCCATTGGAGACCCAGTACTTC. Protein sequence: CASSSGPLETQYF.